The 5 T cell receptor beta chains presented below share a single source sample, sequenced in a study of Graves' ophthalmopathy and Graves' hyperthyroidism. The sequenced template was RNA, covering the TCR beta CDR3 region. HTBI-primed first-round RT-PCR preceded second-round multiplex PCR. One entry per CDR3 protein results from TCRdb running MiXCR on the multiplex PCR reads. The table lists around 1.1 million distinct CDR3 sequences, approximately 35% of them singletons, with approximately 10% in the top ten. The sequencing sample was made of peripheral blood or thyroid tissue (not recorded which). All receptors come from an adult man with Graves' hyperthyroidism.

This sequence joins TRBV7-9 and TRBJ1-6; D remains unclear. The germline V gene has CDR1 SEHNR and CDR2 FQNEAQ (reference sequence). With 9 bases removed from V and 8 bases from J, the gap between germline ends came to 14 bases. This CDR3 has 13 amino acids. In nucleotides, the CDR3 is TGTGCCAGTACAAGTCAGGCTTATTCACCCCTCCACTTT. This codes for CASTSQAYSPLHF.

The chain carries TRBV7-2 and TRBJ2-5, with TRBD1 matching 8 bases. This CDR3 is built from 13 residues. Trimming at V came to 3 bases and at J to 8 bases, leaving 5 bases not matched to a gene. The V gene's germline CDR1 is SGHTA and CDR2 FQGNSA. The CDR3 DNA sequence: TGTGCCAGCAGCTTGGAACAGGGGGGTACCCAGTACTTC. Residues: CASSLEQGGTQYF.

V usage is TRBV29-1 and J usage is TRBJ1-1, with a possible D match to TRBD1 (5 bases). V was shortened by 1 base and J by 0 bases, with 18 bases between the two germline ends. From germline, CDR1 is SQVTM and CDR2 ANQGSEA. This CDR3 is 17 amino acids long. CDR3 in DNA: TGCAGCGTTGAAGCCCCAAGGCAGAGCAGGGTGAACACTGAAGCTTTCTTT. Encoded protein: CSVEAPRQSRVNTEAFF.

This chain links TRBV20-1 with TRBJ1-1; weak D call: TRBD1 (5 bases). In germline, CDR1 is DFQATT, CDR2 SNEGSKA (reference sequence). Trimming stripped 3 bases from V and 6 bases from J, with 14 bases between. The length of the CDR3 is 13 residues. Here the CDR3 reads CSASGQGNAEAFF. The CDR3 DNA reads TGCAGTGCTAGTGGCCAGGGAAACGCTGAAGCTTTCTTT.

This clonotype was detected a few times. A much bigger clone sits one base away, suggesting this may be a read error. V usage is TRBV12-3 or TRBV12-4 and J usage is TRBJ1-5; D not resolved. CDR3 length: 13 residues. Trimming left V 6 bases short and J 0 bases short, with 6 bases between. The CDR3 spells CASSVYSNQPQHF. The CDR3 DNA reads as TGTGCCAGCAGCGTCTATAGCAATCAGCCCCAGCATTTT.